One sample yielded the 3 T cell receptor beta chains listed below, sequenced in a study of T-cell reconstitution after alpha-beta-depleted transplantation in children. Molecular barcoding with unique molecular identifiers was used for the TCRbeta library. MiXCR was run by TCRdb on the PCR reads, yielding one entry per CDR3 protein. The sample lists fewer than 400,000 distinct CDR3 sequences; 20% were seen once. Sequenced here: PBMCs from the stem cell graft donor, sampled from the stem cell graft. These receptors originate from a human donor who donated a stem cell graft to a child with acute myeloid leukemia.

In this sample, this clonotype turned up a few times. CDR3 in amino acids: CASSSAFTGTALYEQYF. The DNA for the CDR3 is TGTGCCAGCAGTTCAGCATTTACCGGGACAGCCCTCTACGAGCAGTACTTC. V gene TRBV12-3 or TRBV12-4 combines with J gene TRBJ2-7; 7 bases are a match to TRBD1. Trimming cost V 4 bases and J 3 bases; bases outside gene matches: 15. The CDR3 extends over 17 amino acids.

The chain combines TRBV28 with TRBJ2-7, with 9 bases matching TRBD1. The length of the CDR3 is 15 residues. Germline V gene sequence: CDR1 MDHEN, CDR2 SYDVKM. V was pared by 8 bases and J by 4 bases, with 12 bases of the junction left unmatched. The CDR3 DNA reads as TGTGCCAGCCGCGGTCCGGGACAGGGAACTTACGAGCAGTACTTC. Translating gives CASRGPGQGTYEQYF.

This CDR3 reads CSVEDQPQGPIRAPYNEQFF. The CDR3, as DNA: TGCAGCGTTGAAGATCAACCGCAGGGGCCGATTAGGGCCCCTTACAATGAGCAGTTCTTC. V gene TRBV29-1 combines with J gene TRBJ2-1; TRBD1 is a possible D gene (6 bases). This CDR3 spans 20 amino acids. With 0 bases removed from V and 4 bases from J, the gap between germline ends came to 28 bases. Looked up from germline, CDR1 is SQVTM and CDR2 is ANQGSEA.